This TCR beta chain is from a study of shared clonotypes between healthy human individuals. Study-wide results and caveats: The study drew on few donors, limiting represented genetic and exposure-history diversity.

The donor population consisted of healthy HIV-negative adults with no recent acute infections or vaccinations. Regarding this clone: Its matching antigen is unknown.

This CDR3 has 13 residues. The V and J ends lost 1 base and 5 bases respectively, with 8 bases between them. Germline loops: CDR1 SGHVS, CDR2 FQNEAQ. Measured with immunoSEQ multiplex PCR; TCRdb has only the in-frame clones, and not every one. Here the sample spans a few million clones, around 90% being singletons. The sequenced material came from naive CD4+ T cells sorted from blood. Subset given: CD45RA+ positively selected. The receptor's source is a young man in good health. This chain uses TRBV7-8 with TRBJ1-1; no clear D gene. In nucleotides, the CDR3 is TGTGCCAGCAGCTTAGAGGCGGGGACTGAAGCTTTCTTT. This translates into CASSLEAGTEAFF.